Each of the 27 T cell receptor beta chains below was sequenced from the same sample in a study of PD-1 blockade in classical Hodgkin lymphoma. The protocol was immunoSEQ multiplex PCR, while the TCRdb copy is restricted to in-frame clones and leaves out a portion. The sample includes 25,000 to 30,000 clones, more than 70% of them seen just once. Sample time point: newly diagnosed, previously untreated cHL patient sample. Purified CD4+ T cells were obtained from thawed PBMCs through magnetic negative selection. Sequencing input: CD4+ T cells from blood. These receptors were collected from a human donor with classical Hodgkin lymphoma.

This clone was picked up one time. This sequence joins TRBV6-5 and TRBJ1-4; 8 bases line up with TRBD1. CDR1 MNHEY and CDR2 SVGAGI come from the germline V gene. V shed 5 bases, J shed 8 bases, and the junction held 7 bases outside the gene matches. CDR3 size: 14 residues. The CDR3 DNA follows: TGTGCCAGCAGTCGAGGACAGGGAGGGGAAAAACTGTTTTTT. This gives the protein CASSRGQGGEKLFF.

CDR3 in amino acids: CASSFTDRADTQYF. In DNA form, the CDR3 reads TGTGCCAGCAGCTTTACGGACAGGGCTGATACGCAGTATTTT. This rearrangement joins TRBV7-2 to TRBJ2-3; 8 bases are shared with TRBD1. J was trimmed by 6 bases and V by 3 bases; bases with no gene match: 5. The CDR3 contains 14 residues. Germline CDR1 and CDR2: SGHTA and FQGNSA.

This chain uses TRBV7-8 with TRBJ2-1; D is unclear. V was cut by 2 bases and J by 4 bases, with 3 bases left in between. Looked up from germline, CDR1 is SGHVS and CDR2 is FQNEAQ. CDR3 length: 12 residues. The CDR3 reads CASSLQYNEQFF. CDR3 nucleotide sequence: TGTGCCAGCAGCTTACAGTACAATGAGCAGTTCTTC.

The V and J genes are TRBV5-1 and TRBJ2-3; 10 nucleotides agree with TRBD2. J was trimmed by 3 bases and V by 4 bases; bases with no gene match: 8. Per the germline V gene, CDR1 is SGHRS and CDR2 is YFSETQ. The CDR3 has 16 residues. CDR3 loop: CASSGTRLAGTDTQYF. For the CDR3, the DNA is TGCGCCAGCAGCGGCACCCGACTAGCGGGTACAGATACGCAGTATTTT.

The V call is TRBV2, the J call TRBJ2-1, with 11 nucleotides matching TRBD2. The CDR3 length is 15 residues. The germline CDR1 and CDR2 sequences are SNHLY and FYNNEI. The J segment lost 4 bases and the V segment lost 6 bases, leaving 5 bases of the junction unmatched. Here the CDR3 reads CASRSGTSGYNEQFF. CDR3 nucleotide sequence: TGTGCCAGCAGGTCCGGGACTAGCGGTTACAATGAGCAGTTCTTC.

The count of this clone is one. V gene TRBV12-2 combines with J gene TRBJ2-7; the table assigns TRBD2, which was not confirmed against the DNA. TRBV12-2 is annotated as a pseudogene. The CDR3 runs 13 residues. CDR3 bases: TGTGCAAGTCGCCCCCCTGGGGGGGGCGAGCAGTACTTC. Translated, it gives CASRPPGGGEQYF.

The chain joins TRBV7-2 to TRBJ1-1; D is undetermined. Trimming stripped 4 bases from V and 1 base from J, with 4 bases between. The CDR3 has 12 residues. Germline V gene lookup returns CDR1 SGHTA and CDR2 FQGNSA. The CDR3 DNA sequence: TGTGCCAGCAGCTATAGGAACACTGAAGCTTTCTTT. Translated, it gives CASSYRNTEAFF.

The V call is TRBV2, the J call TRBJ2-2; D gene unclear. Per germline, CDR1 SNHLY and CDR2 FYNNEI. This CDR3 is 14 amino acids long. Trimming took off 4 bases at V and 1 base at J, with 7 bases between the two ends. Here the CDR3 DNA reads TGTGCCAGCAGTGGAGACGGGAACACCGGGGAGCTGTTTTTT. It translates to CASSGDGNTGELFF. The full variable domain, its missing parts supplied by reference TRBV2 and TRBJ2-2, is EPEVTQTPSHQVTQMGQEVILRCVPISNHLYFYWYRQILGQKVEFLVSFYNNEISEKSEIFDDQFSVERPDGSNFTLKIRSTKLEDSAMYFCASSGDGNTGELFFGEGSRLTVL.

This chain joins TRBV19 and TRBJ1-4; 7 nucleotides agree with TRBD1. Germline trimming cut 7 bases from V and 4 bases from J; bases unmatched to any gene: 15. The CDR3 extends over 17 amino acids. CDR1 and CDR2 (germline): LNHDA, SQIVND (reference sequence). Here the CDR3 DNA reads TGTGCCAGTACCCCCGTTCGCCAGACAGGGATTAATGAAAAACTGTTTTTT. It yields the protein CASTPVRQTGINEKLFF.

The gene calls are TRBV9 and TRBJ2-7, with 8 positions matching TRBD1. V was clipped by 4 bases and J by 4 bases; unmatched bases: 7. Per germline, CDR1 SGDLS and CDR2 YYNGEE. The CDR3 covers 14 residues. The CDR3 region is CASSPTGQGYEQYF. The CDR3 region has the DNA TGTGCCAGCAGCCCTACTGGACAGGGTTACGAGCAGTACTTC.

This rearrangement joins TRBV29-1 to TRBJ1-1; 7 bases align to TRBD1. In germline, CDR1 is SQVTM, CDR2 ANQGSEA. V was pared by 5 bases and J by 12 bases, with 12 bases of the junction left unmatched. The length of the CDR3 is 12 residues. The CDR3: CSVSQGTASSFF. The CDR3 DNA reads as TGCAGCGTTTCACAGGGGACCGCATCGTCTTTCTTT.

This chain links TRBV14 with TRBJ2-6; D is unclear. Per the germline V gene, CDR1 is SGHDN and CDR2 is FVKESK. V gave up 4 bases and J gave up 4 bases, with 14 bases separating them. There are 16 residues in the CDR3. The CDR3 DNA sequence: TGTGCCAGCAGCCCCCGGTTAGTACTAGGGGCCAACGTCCTGACTTTC. Protein product: CASSPRLVLGANVLTF.

V is TRBV29-1 and J is TRBJ2-7; maybe TRBD2 (7 bases). The V and J ends lost 8 bases and 0 bases respectively, with 14 bases between them. Germline CDR1 and CDR2: SQVTM and ANQGSEA. CDR3 size: 13 residues. The CDR3 spells CSTRGAASYEQYF. Here the CDR3 DNA reads TGCAGCACACGGGGGGCAGCCTCCTACGAGCAGTACTTC.

The table lists this clone with a few counts. The chain recombines TRBV6-4 with TRBJ1-2; D unresolved. This CDR3 contains 13 residues. The germline V gene encodes CDR1 MRHNA and CDR2 SNTAGT. With 6 bases removed from V and 7 bases from J, the gap between germline ends came to 15 bases. The CDR3 region has the DNA TGTGCCAGCAGCCCCACACGGGGAGCTGGCTACACCTTC. It translates to CASSPTRGAGYTF.

The chain links TRBV5-1 to TRBJ2-7, with D possibly matching TRBD2 (5 bases). CDR1 is SGHRS and CDR2 is YFSETQ in the germline V gene. CDR3 size: 14 residues. V was cut by 4 bases and J by 5 bases, with 16 bases left in between. DNA of the CDR3: TGCGCCAGCAGCCTATACGGACGGGGAGACGAGCAGTACTTC. It is translated as CASSLYGRGDEQYF.

This chain joins TRBV6-6 and TRBJ2-7, with TRBD1 identical over 8 bases. Germline V gives CDR1 MNHNY, CDR2 SVGAGI (reference sequence). The CDR3 has 14 amino acids. Trimming took 5 bases from V and 1 from J; bases not matched to a gene: 4. The CDR3 here is CASSPGQGSYEQYF. CDR3 bases: TGTGCCAGCAGTCCAGGACAGGGTTCCTACGAGCAGTACTTC.

The V gene is TRBV6-5, the J gene TRBJ2-1; no firm D call. V was trimmed by 9 bases and J by 5 bases, leaving 17 bases between them. Germline loops: CDR1 MNHEY, CDR2 SVGAGI. CDR3 size: 14 residues. This CDR3 is CASTTIAGNNEQFF. CDR3 bases: TGTGCCAGTACGACCATCGCCGGTAACAATGAGCAGTTCTTC.

The chain employs TRBV5-1 and TRBJ2-5, with D perhaps TRBD1 or TRBD2 (5 bases each). Germline CDR1 is SGHRS and CDR2 is YFSETQ. This CDR3 spans 13 amino acids. V was clipped by 4 bases and J by 1 base, with 8 bases between them. The CDR3 bases are TGCGCCAGCAGCCGGGACGTCCAAGAGACCCAGTACTTC. Its protein is CASSRDVQETQYF.

V and J are TRBV6-5 and TRBJ2-6; D uncertain. Per germline, CDR1 MNHEY and CDR2 SVGAGI. V was trimmed by 2 bases and J by 4 bases, leaving 6 bases between them. The CDR3 has 14 residues. In nucleotides, the CDR3 is TGTGCCAGCAGTTACGGATGGGGGGCCAACGTCCTGACTTTC. Amino acid sequence: CASSYGWGANVLTF.

This chain uses TRBV5-1 with TRBJ2-7; the D is unclear. The V gene lost 0 bases and the J gene lost 0 bases, with 7 bases spanning the gap. Germline loops: CDR1 SGHRS, CDR2 YFSETQ. The CDR3 covers 14 residues. CDR3 sequence reads: CASSLVRSSYEQYF. The CDR3 DNA sequence: TGCGCCAGCAGCTTGGTGAGGAGCTCCTACGAGCAGTACTTC.

This chain links TRBV5-8 with TRBJ1-3; D unresolved. The CDR3 loop spans 15 amino acids. V dropped 4 bases and J dropped 1 base, with 12 bases sitting between them. Germline loops: CDR1 SGHTS, CDR2 YDEGEE. In nucleotides, the CDR3 is TGTGCCAGCAGCATGATTTTTGGTTCTGGAAACACCATATATTTT. As protein: CASSMIFGSGNTIYF.

This rearrangement joins TRBV15 to TRBJ1-2; 10 bases are a match to TRBD1. This CDR3 region has 15 residues. In germline, CDR1 is LNHNV, CDR2 YYDKDF (reference sequence). V trimming: 6 bases; J trimming: 2 bases; junction bases outside the gene matches: 6. Written as DNA, the CDR3 is TGTGCCACCAGTGACCCGGGACAGGGGAACTATGGCTACACCTTC. It specifies CATSDPGQGNYGYTF.

The V call is TRBV7-9, the J call TRBJ2-5, with a tentative D call TRBD2 (6 bases). The end of the DNA fits TRBJ2-7 better, so the J call may be wrong. The CDR3 spans 14 residues. CDR1 is SEHNR, CDR2 FQNEAQ, per germline (reference sequence). CDR3 bases: TGTGCCAGCAGCTCCATGACTAGTTCCTACGAGCAGTACTTC. This translates into CASSSMTSSYEQYF.

The chain employs TRBV7-2 and TRBJ2-7; unclear D gene. The germline V gene has CDR1 SGHTA and CDR2 FQGNSA. The CDR3 extends over 14 amino acids. V dropped 4 bases and J dropped 1 base, with 11 bases sitting between them. The CDR3 nucleotides read TGTGCCAGCAGCTATAATGGGGTTTCCTACGAGCAGTACTTC. Residues: CASSYNGVSYEQYF.

This clone occurred once. This chain uses TRBV4-2 with TRBJ1-2; D remains unclear. CDR1 and CDR2 (germline): LGHNA, YNFKEQ. The CDR3 extends over 15 amino acids. Trimming pared 4 bases from V and 4 bases from J, leaving 16 bases between. Here the CDR3 DNA reads TGTGCCAGCAGCCTAGCGGGCAGCATAATCTATGGCTACACCTTC. This gives the protein CASSLAGSIIYGYTF.

The chain employs TRBV6-4 and TRBJ2-2; 8 bases are a match to TRBD2. Germline CDR1 is MRHNA and CDR2 is SNTAGT. The CDR3 has 16 residues. V trimming: 9 bases; J trimming: 1 base; junction bases outside the gene matches: 10. CDR3 region: CARSLRGGRNTGELFF. The CDR3, as DNA: TGTGCCAGATCGCTTCGGGGGGGTCGGAACACCGGGGAGCTGTTTTTT.

The gene calls are TRBV6-4 and TRBJ1-5, with a possible D match to TRBD1 (6 bases). Per the germline V gene, CDR1 is MRHNA and CDR2 is SNTAGT. The V end lost 6 bases, the J end lost 0 bases, and 15 bases lay between the germline ends. The CDR3 loop spans 16 amino acids. The CDR3 sequence is CASSHRGLNSNQPQHF. The CDR3 nucleotides are TGTGCCAGCAGCCACCGGGGGCTTAATAGCAATCAGCCCCAGCATTTT.